The clone carrying this T cell receptor (beta chain) was observed a handful of times. Donors had localized lung adenocarcinoma, a non-small cell lung cancer. The sample is drawn from a study of CD4 and CD8 cells across lung adenocarcinoma regions. The CDR3 contains 13 residues. Trimming removed 7 bases from V and 4 bases from J; junction bases left unmatched: 6. Germline V CDR1 and CDR2: MGHRA, YSYEKL. TCRdb used MiXCR to reprocess the PCR reads, holding one entry per CDR3 protein. This table holds a few thousand distinct CDR3 sequences, 52% found once. The TCR comes from a female donor with lung adenocarcinoma. The CD4 and CD8 labels of this study may be unreliable. J is TRBJ1-1 and V is TRBV4-1; 7 bases align to TRBD1. Material: CD4+ T cells from the center of a lung tumor. Written as DNA, the CDR3 is TGCGCCAGCAAGACAGGGTCCGGCACTGAAGCTTTCTTT. Translation: CASKTGSGTEAFF.